This TCR beta chain was identified in a study of T cells after yellow fever vaccination. General study results and limits: Contamination by abundant bulk-population clonotypes could be present in FACS-sorted repertoires. Among primary-vaccination clones, most reappeared after the booster, at 95% to 96% for CD4 and around 91% for CD8. Weaker overall, the secondary response nonetheless peaked faster (day 5 versus 15).

CDR3 length: 14 amino acids. Germline loops: CDR1 DFQATT, CDR2 SNEGSKA (reference sequence). The V end was cut by 1 base, the J end by 4 bases, with 11 bases between. TCRdb ran MiXCR on the 5' RACE reads and lists one entry per CDR3 protein. The data show roughly 330,000 distinct CDR3 sequences, with around 7% seen just once and 15% to 20% held by the top ten. Comments on this clonotype: The target antigen is unknown.

The chain carries TRBV20-1 and TRBJ1-5; the D gene is possibly TRBD1 (6 bases). The source of this sequence is a young man who received the YFV17D yellow fever vaccine. The specimen was PBMCs, collected about 41 days after the first yellow fever vaccination. CDR3 loop: CSARVGAGNQPQHF. In DNA form, the CDR3 reads TGCAGTGCTAGAGTGGGGGCAGGGAATCAGCCCCAGCATTTT.